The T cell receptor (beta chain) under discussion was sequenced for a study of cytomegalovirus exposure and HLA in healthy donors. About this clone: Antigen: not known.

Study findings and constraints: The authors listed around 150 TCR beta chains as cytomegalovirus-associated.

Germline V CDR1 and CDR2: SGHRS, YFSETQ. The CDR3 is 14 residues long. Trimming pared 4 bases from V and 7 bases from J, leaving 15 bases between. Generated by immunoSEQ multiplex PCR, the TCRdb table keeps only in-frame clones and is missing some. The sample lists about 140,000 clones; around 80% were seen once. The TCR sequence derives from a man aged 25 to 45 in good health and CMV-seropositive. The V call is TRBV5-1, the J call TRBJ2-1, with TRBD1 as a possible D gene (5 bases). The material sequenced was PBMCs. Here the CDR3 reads CASSGADSKNEQFF. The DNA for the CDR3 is TGCGCCAGCAGCGGGGCTGACTCGAAGAATGAGCAGTTCTTC.